Listed here are 22 T cell receptor beta chains from one sample, sequenced in a study of cytomegalovirus exposure and HLA in healthy donors. This PCR relied on a set of 60 Vbeta primers and 13 Jbeta primers. Generated by immunoSEQ multiplex PCR, the TCRdb table keeps only in-frame clones and is missing some. Among under 200,000 clones listed, about four fifths were seen once. Specimen: PBMCs. The source of these receptors is a woman aged 18 to 35 in good health and CMV-seronegative.

V is TRBV20-1 and J is TRBJ1-1, with D uncertain. Trimming removed 2 bases at V and 11 bases at J, with 9 bases between. This CDR3 is 10 amino acids long. Germline lookup yields CDR1 DFQATT and CDR2 SNEGSKA (reference sequence). The CDR3 sequence is CSARSQKAFF. CDR3 bases: TGCAGTGCTAGATCCCAGAAGGCTTTCTTT.

This clone was seen a handful of times. This sequence joins TRBV4-1 and TRBJ2-2; tentatively, D is TRBD1 (6 bases). V lost 0 bases and J 2 bases, leaving 10 bases between the germline ends. CDR3 size: 16 residues. The germline gives CDR1 MGHRA, CDR2 YSYEKL. As DNA, the CDR3 is TGCGCCAGCAGCCAAGATATTGGGACAAACACCGGGGAGCTGTTTTTT. Amino acids: CASSQDIGTNTGELFF.

This clone has just a few counts. The chain has TRBV4-2 and TRBJ2-1; 7 bases agree with TRBD2. Germline V lookup: CDR1 LGHNA, CDR2 YNFKEQ. V lost 8 bases to trimming and J lost 7 bases; unmatched junction nucleotides: 8. The CDR3 totals 13 residues. The CDR3 DNA follows: TGTGCCAGCGGTGCGGGAGCAAGTAATGAGCAGTTCTTC. This sequence encodes CASGAGASNEQFF.

The table lists this clone with a few counts. The genes are TRBV10-3 and TRBJ1-2, with 10 bases that match TRBD1. The V gene end was trimmed by 2 bases and the J gene end by 4 bases; junction bases not matched to a gene: 7. The germline V gene has CDR1 ENHRY and CDR2 SYGVKD. CDR3 length: 16 amino acids. The CDR3 DNA is TGTGCCATCAGTGAGGGGACAGGGGAAAGGGGCTATGGCTACACCTTC. Translated: CAISEGTGERGYGYTF.

This clone appeared a few times. The V and J genes are TRBV6-5 and TRBJ2-5; 10 bases are a match to TRBD2. Germline V gene sequence: CDR1 MNHEY, CDR2 SVGAGI. V lost 6 bases to trimming and J lost 4 bases; unmatched junction nucleotides: 5. CDR3 length: 14 amino acids. In nucleotides, the CDR3 is TGTGCCAGCAGCTCGATAGCGGGAGGAGAGACCCAGTACTTC. It encodes CASSSIAGGETQYF.

This chain connects TRBV18 to TRBJ1-1; D is unresolved. The germline CDR1 and CDR2 sequences are KGHSH and LQKENI. This CDR3 contains 12 residues. The V end was cut by 3 bases, the J end by 9 bases, with 11 bases between. CDR3 nucleotides: TGTGCCAGCTCACCCCCCGGGGAGAAAGCTTTCTTT. Translating gives CASSPPGEKAFF.

The chain combines TRBV5-4 with TRBJ2-7; 14 nucleotides line up with TRBD2. There are 16 residues in the CDR3. The germline V gene encodes CDR1 SGHNT and CDR2 YYREEE (reference sequence). V lost 0 bases, J lost 5 bases, and 4 bases stayed unmatched. CDR3 DNA sequence: TGTGCCAGCAGCTTGGAGGGACTAGCGGGAGATCACGAGCAGTACTTC. Encoded protein: CASSLEGLAGDHEQYF.

The chain links TRBV4-3 to TRBJ1-3; 7 nucleotides agree with TRBD1. J lost 1 base, V lost 0 bases, and 9 bases had no gene match. This CDR3 has 18 residues. Germline-derived CDR1 and CDR2 are LGHNA and YSLEER. As DNA, the CDR3 is TGCGCCAGCAGCCAAGAGCCCGGGGGCAGGGGGTCTGGAAACACCATATATTTT. The encoded protein is CASSQEPGGRGSGNTIYF.

The chain employs TRBV11-2 and TRBJ2-1, with unresolved D. The germline V gene has CDR1 SGHAT and CDR2 FQNNGV. The CDR3 runs to 14 residues. Trimming shortened V by 5 bases and J by 6 bases, and 14 bases separated the two germline ends. The CDR3 region is CASSIAVRVNEQFF. As DNA, the CDR3 is TGTGCCAGCAGCATTGCCGTTCGGGTCAATGAGCAGTTCTTC.

V gene TRBV19 combines with J gene TRBJ2-1, with a weak D call TRBD2 (6 bases). The CDR3 sequence is 16 residues long. Germline V gene sequence: CDR1 LNHDA, CDR2 SQIVND (reference sequence). V shed 0 bases and J shed 7 bases, with 16 bases lying between them. The CDR3 bases are TGTGCCAGTAGTATAGATCGGGAGACCACTTCAAATGAGCAGTTCTTC. This sequence encodes CASSIDRETTSNEQFF.

The CDR3 DNA follows: TGTGCCAGCAGCAAAGCGCGATGGGGACTAGCTTGCCTTGGCTCCTACGAGCAGTACGTC. Protein sequence: CASSKARWGLACLGSYEQYV. The genes are TRBV21-1 and TRBJ2-7; TRBD2 is the table's D call and was not checked against the DNA. TRBV21-1 is deemed a pseudogene. The CDR3 has 20 amino acids.

J is TRBJ2-1 and V is TRBV5-1; 8 nucleotides match TRBD2. V shed 2 bases, J shed 7 bases, and the junction held 11 bases outside the gene matches. The CDR3 has 16 amino acids. Germline assignment: CDR1 SGHRS and CDR2 YFSETQ. CDR3 loop: CASSLLTGTRRNEQFF. CDR3 in DNA: TGCGCCAGCAGCTTACTTACCGGGACTAGGCGGAATGAGCAGTTCTTC.

The chain uses TRBV28 and TRBJ2-7; unclear D gene. Germline V gene lookup returns CDR1 MDHEN and CDR2 SYDVKM. V was clipped by 4 bases and J by 6 bases, with 10 bases between them. This CDR3 has 12 residues. CDR3 DNA: TGTGCCAGCAGTTCTTCTCCGAGCGAGCAGTACTTC. It translates to CASSSSPSEQYF.

A single count supports this clone. The V and J genes are TRBV7-9 and TRBJ2-2; TRBD1 agrees at 10 bases. CDR1 is SEHNR, CDR2 FQNEAQ, per germline (reference sequence). This CDR3 is built from 16 residues. V trimming: 1 base; J trimming: 7 bases; junction bases outside the gene matches: 6. The CDR3 spells CASSLDGGQGNGELFF. In DNA, the CDR3 is TGTGCCAGCAGCTTAGACGGGGGACAGGGGAACGGGGAGCTGTTTTTT.

This chain uses TRBV9 with TRBJ1-3; no definite D call. The CDR3 runs to 15 residues. Germline CDR1 and CDR2: SGDLS and YYNGEE. V was pared by 0 bases and J by 2 bases, with 9 bases between. The chain's CDR3 is CASSVAGSAGNTIYF. DNA for the CDR3: TGTGCCAGCAGCGTAGCCGGGTCTGCTGGAAACACCATATATTTT.

The rearrangement uses TRBV12-5 and TRBJ1-4, with 7 bases lining up with TRBD1. The CDR3 runs 15 residues. Trimming took 0 bases from V and 8 from J; bases not matched to a gene: 6. The germline gives CDR1 LGHNT, CDR2 FRNRAP. The CDR3 DNA follows: TGTGCTAGTGGTTTGGTAAAAGGGGGCGAGGAAAAACTGTTTTTT. This gives the protein CASGLVKGGEEKLFF.

As concerns this clone: One end of the junction does not line up with germline, which may come from a read error. This sequence joins TRBV28 and TRBJ2-1; 11 bases line up with TRBD2. CDR1 is MDHEN, CDR2 SYDVKM, per germline. The CDR3 runs to 18 residues. CDR3 DNA sequence: TGTGCCAGCAGTCTATGGACTAGCGGGTCAAGCTCCTACAATGAGCAGTTCTTC. This sequence encodes CASSLWTSGSSSYNEQFF.

This rearrangement joins TRBV9 to TRBJ2-1; 9 positions agree with TRBD2. CDR3 length: 15 residues. With 7 bases clipped from V and 0 bases from J, the junction kept 5 bases outside the gene matches. Germline V CDR1 and CDR2: SGDLS, YYNGEE. The CDR3 protein is CASSSGGSSYNEQFF. The CDR3 DNA reads as TGTGCCAGCTCAAGCGGGGGGAGCTCCTACAATGAGCAGTTCTTC.

V usage is TRBV12-1 and J usage is TRBJ2-6; the table names TRBD1, a call not compared with the DNA. TRBV12-1 is tagged as a pseudogene. The CDR3 extends over 18 amino acids. CDR3 sequence (DNA): TGTGCCAGCAAGCCCTCGGGACAGCTCTACTCTGGGGCCAACGTCCTGACTTTC. Its translation: CASKPSGQLYSGANVLTF.

This clone appeared a single time. V usage is TRBV30 and J usage is TRBJ2-5; D is unclear. Deletions cut 0 bases from V and 4 bases from J, with 15 bases between. The CDR3 spans 15 residues. Germline values: CDR1 GTSNPN, CDR2 SVGIG (reference sequence). CDR3 sequence reads: CAWSVLNSERETQYF. CDR3 bases: TGTGCCTGGAGTGTACTGAACTCTGAGAGAGAGACCCAGTACTTC.

The chain carries TRBV19 and TRBJ2-1; D is perhaps TRBD1 (5 bases). The CDR3 contains 13 residues. From germline, CDR1 is LNHDA and CDR2 SQIVND (reference sequence). Between the trimmed V and J ends, which lost 7 bases and 10 bases, there was a span of 17 bases. The CDR3, as DNA: TGTGCCAGTACCCCCTTCAGGGCGGCGGAGCAGTTCTTC. It specifies CASTPFRAAEQFF.

The genes are TRBV28 and TRBJ2-3; perhaps TRBD2 as D (5 bases). The V end was cut by 7 bases, the J end by 2 bases, with 16 bases between. CDR1 is MDHEN, CDR2 SYDVKM, per germline. The CDR3 contains 15 residues. The chain's CDR3 is CASIPGGRYTDTQYF. The CDR3 region has the DNA TGTGCCAGCATCCCAGGCGGGCGGTACACAGATACGCAGTATTTT. Combining the CDR3 with reference TRBV28 and TRBJ2-3 gives the whole variable domain DVKVTQSSRYLVKRTGEKVFLECVQDMDHENMFWYRQDPGLGLRLIYFSYDVKMKEKGDIPEGYSVSREKKERFSLILESASTNQTSMYLCASIPGGRYTDTQYFGPGTRLTVL.